The 27 T cell receptor beta chains below all came from one sample that was sequenced in a study of T cell repertoires in cytomegalovirus infection. For these receptors, no antigen is known. TCRdb itself ran the reads through MiXCR, one entry per CDR3 protein. Seen here are 300,000 or so distinct CDR3 sequences, roughly 25% observed once, and the top ten hold roughly 15%. Sequenced here: cultured PBMCs, sampled from culture after CMV antigen stimulation. The source of these receptors is a human donor in good health (CMV status not recorded). Some clones in this sample may be carry-over from other donors' samples.

This clonotype was seen a handful of times. The chain uses TRBV6-6 and TRBJ2-1, with 8 bases fitting TRBD2. After removal of 0 bases from V and 8 bases from J, the junction contained 9 bases not matched to a gene. The germline CDR1 and CDR2 sequences are MNHNY and SVGAGI (reference sequence). The CDR3 is 16 amino acids. The CDR3 coding sequence is TGTGCCAGCAGTTACTCGGCGGGAGGAGGTGGATATGAGCAGTTCTTC. This gives the protein CASSYSAGGGGYEQFF.

The rearrangement uses TRBV19 and TRBJ1-2; 10 bases align to TRBD1. Germline V gene sequence: CDR1 LNHDA, CDR2 SQIVND (reference sequence). The CDR3 sequence is 11 residues long. V was clipped by 10 bases and J by 7 bases; unmatched bases: 3. The CDR3: CATGTGVGYTF. DNA for the CDR3: TGTGCCACCGGGACAGGGGTTGGCTACACCTTC. The variable domain in full, completed from reference TRBV19 and TRBJ1-2, reads DGGITQSPKYLFRKEGQNVTLSCEQNLNHDAMYWYRQDPGQGLRLIYYSQIVNDFQKGDIAEGYSVSREKKESFPLTVTSAQKNPTAFYLCATGTGVGYTFGSGTRLTVV.

The CDR3: CASSQFFGEQYV. The DNA of the CDR3 is TGTGCCAGCAGCCAATTCTTTGGCGAGCAGTACGTC. The chain combines TRBV7-2 with TRBJ2-7; no reliable D call. CDR3 length: 12 amino acids. Germline CDR1 is SGHTA and CDR2 is FQGNSA. V lost 5 bases and J 6 bases, leaving 11 bases between the germline ends.

This clonotype was counted many times. The rearrangement links TRBV20-1 to TRBJ1-1; 9 bases align to TRBD1. The V and J ends lost 4 bases and 10 bases, in that order; junction bases with no gene match: 7. The germline gives CDR1 DFQATT, CDR2 SNEGSKA (reference sequence). CDR3 size: 12 residues. This CDR3 reads CSAIWDRASAFF. Here the CDR3 DNA reads TGCAGTGCTATTTGGGACAGGGCTTCAGCTTTCTTT.

V is TRBV28 and J is TRBJ2-7, with 10 nucleotides matching TRBD2. V trimming: 6 bases; J trimming: 5 bases; junction bases outside the gene matches: 10. The CDR3 extends over 15 amino acids. The V gene's germline CDR1 is MDHEN and CDR2 SYDVKM. CDR3 in DNA: TGTGCCAGCAGCCTAGCGGGAGCGGGGTTCCACGAGCAGTACGTC. This gives the protein CASSLAGAGFHEQYV.

This clonotype was recorded many times. CDR3 amino acids: CASSFLAEETQYF. The CDR3 coding sequence is TGTGCCAGCAGCTTCTTAGCTGAAGAGACCCAGTACTTC. The chain is built from TRBV7-6 and TRBJ2-5; D unclear. With 3 bases removed from V and 3 bases from J, the gap between germline ends came to 8 bases. The CDR3 runs 13 residues. Germline loops: CDR1 SGHVS, CDR2 FNYEAQ. Full variable domain (missing parts from reference TRBV7-6 and TRBJ2-5): GAGVSQSPRYKVTKRGQDVALRCDPISGHVSLYWYRQALGQGPEFLTYFNYEAQQDKSGLPNDRFSAERPEGSISTLTIQRTEQRDSAMYRCASSFLAEETQYFGPGTRLLVL.

The chain links TRBV5-4 to TRBJ2-5; D is tentatively TRBD1 or TRBD2 (5 bases each). From germline, CDR1 is SGHNT and CDR2 YYREEE (reference sequence). The length of the CDR3 is 16 residues. With 0 bases removed from V and 8 bases from J, the gap between germline ends came to 20 bases. This CDR3 reads CASSLGGTSSDLTQYF. DNA for the CDR3: TGTGCCAGCAGCTTGGGGGGGACGTCAAGCGACCTCACCCAGTACTTC.

This clonotype was counted a few times. The chain combines TRBV9 with TRBJ1-6; D remains ambiguous. CDR3 length: 15 residues. The germline V gene encodes CDR1 SGDLS and CDR2 YYNGEE. Trimming took 4 bases from V and 8 from J, leaving 16 bases between them. The CDR3: CASSSGPPPDSPLHF. CDR3 DNA sequence: TGTGCCAGCAGCTCCGGACCACCTCCGGATTCACCCCTCCACTTT.

The rearrangement uses TRBV6-2 or TRBV6-3 and TRBJ2-1; 7 bases align to TRBD2. The CDR3 consists of 14 residues. The V and J ends lost 0 bases and 8 bases, in that order; junction bases with no gene match: 4. The V gene's germline CDR1 is MNHEY and CDR2 SVGEGT. CDR3 sequence (DNA): TGTGCCAGCAGTTACTCGAGACTAGCCCATGAGCAGTTCTTC. It yields the protein CASSYSRLAHEQFF.

This rearrangement joins TRBV2 to TRBJ1-5; D remains ambiguous. The CDR3 has 13 residues. Germline V gene sequence: CDR1 SNHLY, CDR2 FYNNEI. With 8 bases removed from V and 3 bases from J, the gap between germline ends came to 11 bases. Here the CDR3 DNA reads TGTGCCAGCGAAGGAGGCAACAATCAGCCCCAGCATTTT. Translated: CASEGGNNQPQHF.

This clonotype was counted a few times. This chain connects TRBV6-2 or TRBV6-3 to TRBJ2-7, with D possibly being TRBD1 (6 bases). V was pared by 7 bases and J by 3 bases, with 16 bases between. This CDR3 is built from 14 residues. CDR1 is MNHEY and CDR2 is SVGEGT in the germline V gene. As DNA, the CDR3 is TGTGCCAGCAACAAACCAGGGGATTTCTACGAGCAGTACTTC. Translating it yields CASNKPGDFYEQYF.

The chain employs TRBV19 and TRBJ2-7, with D maybe TRBD2 (5 bases). The germline gives CDR1 LNHDA, CDR2 SQIVND (reference sequence). The CDR3 consists of 15 residues. V was cut by 0 bases and J by 2 bases, with 11 bases left in between. In nucleotides, the CDR3 is TGTGCCAGTAGTATAGATCTGTGGACTCCCTACGAGCAGTACTTC. Translation: CASSIDLWTPYEQYF.

The rearrangement links TRBV20-1 to TRBJ2-1; maybe TRBD1 (5 bases). Germline CDR1 DFQATT, CDR2 SNEGSKA (reference sequence). The V gene lost 5 bases and the J gene lost 0 bases, with 11 bases spanning the gap. CDR3 length equals 14 residues. The CDR3 coding sequence is TGCAGTGCTCTTCAGGGTGTCTCCTACAATGAGCAGTTCTTC. It is translated as CSALQGVSYNEQFF.

This clonotype has a count of ten or more. CDR3 loop: CASSFGGRGSTDTQYF. DNA of the CDR3: TGTGCCAGCAGCTTCGGGGGGCGGGGTAGCACAGATACGCAGTATTTT. This chain connects TRBV7-8 to TRBJ2-3, with D possibly being TRBD2 (7 bases). Trimming cost V 3 bases and J 0 bases, with 13 bases left between them. CDR3 length equals 16 residues. The V gene's germline CDR1 is SGHVS and CDR2 FQNEAQ.

The chain uses TRBV10-3 and TRBJ2-7, with D hard to call. Germline V gene sequence: CDR1 ENHRY, CDR2 SYGVKD. The length of the CDR3 is 11 residues. Between the trimmed V and J ends, which lost 2 bases and 4 bases, there was a span of 3 bases. CDR3 in DNA: TGTGCCATCAGTGAGGGTTACGAGCAGTACGTC. Encoded protein: CAISEGYEQYV.

The rearrangement links TRBV4-1 to TRBJ2-2; TRBD2 matches 14 bases. The germline V gene encodes CDR1 MGHRA and CDR2 YSYEKL. V was clipped by 3 bases and J by 9 bases; unmatched bases: 6. This CDR3 contains 16 residues. This CDR3 is CASSQGGLAGARELFF. In DNA, the CDR3 is TGCGCCAGCAGCCAGGGGGGACTAGCGGGAGCAAGGGAGCTGTTTTTT.

This clonotype turned up a few times. The V call is TRBV20-1, the J call TRBJ1-5; D is ambiguous. V was pared by 1 base and J by 3 bases, with 10 bases between. Germline CDR1 and CDR2: DFQATT and SNEGSKA (reference sequence). The CDR3 is made up of 14 amino acids. The CDR3 DNA reads TGCAGTGCTAGAGCTGAGACTTACAATCAGCCCCAGCATTTT. Amino acids: CSARAETYNQPQHF.

This rearrangement joins TRBV28 to TRBJ2-7; D might be TRBD2 (6 bases). This CDR3 has 15 residues. Germline V lookup: CDR1 MDHEN, CDR2 SYDVKM. Trimming left V 7 bases short and J 0 bases short, with 16 bases between. The CDR3 region is CASTSGGEGSYEQYF. Here the CDR3 DNA reads TGTGCCAGCACCTCCGGGGGAGAGGGCTCCTACGAGCAGTACTTC.

This clonotype has a count of ten or more. The V gene is TRBV2, the J gene TRBJ1-1; D is unresolved. V gave up 6 bases and J gave up 2 bases, with 10 bases separating them. CDR3 length: 13 amino acids. The germline CDR1 and CDR2 sequences are SNHLY and FYNNEI. The chain's CDR3 is CASRSRDNTEAFF. For the CDR3, the DNA is TGTGCCAGCAGATCGAGGGATAACACTGAAGCTTTCTTT.

This chain uses TRBV13 with TRBJ1-3, with TRBD1 matching over 9 bases. Germline V gene lookup returns CDR1 PRHDT and CDR2 FYEKMQ (reference sequence). The CDR3 extends over 15 amino acids. The V gene end was trimmed by 10 bases and the J gene end by 9 bases; junction bases not matched to a gene: 16. The CDR3 bases are TGTGCCACCTACAGGGGGCCCGTACCGAAGGGCACCATATATTTT. Amino acid sequence: CATYRGPVPKGTIYF.

The sample holds a few counts of this clonotype. J is TRBJ2-3 and V is TRBV6-5; D is perhaps TRBD1 or TRBD2 (5 bases each). The V gene lost 5 bases and the J gene lost 4 bases, with 16 bases spanning the gap. The CDR3 loop spans 15 amino acids. Germline CDR1 and CDR2: MNHEY and SVGAGI. In DNA, the CDR3 is TGTGCCAGCAGTGACCGGGACCCGAGGGCAGATACGCAGTATTTT. Amino acid sequence: CASSDRDPRADTQYF.

V is TRBV5-1 and J is TRBJ2-3; D perhaps matches TRBD1 (7 bases). Deletions cut 5 bases from V and 6 bases from J, with 19 bases between. The CDR3 is 15 residues long. Germline CDR1 is SGHRS and CDR2 is YFSETQ. This CDR3 reads CASRKGTAGWDTQYF. The DNA of the CDR3 is TGCGCCAGCAGGAAAGGGACAGCGGGTTGGGATACGCAGTATTTT. Using reference TRBV5-1 and TRBJ2-3 for the parts outside the CDR3, the full variable domain is KAGVTQTPRYLIKTRGQQVTLSCSPISGHRSVSWYQQTPGQGLQFLFEYFSETQRNKGNFPGRFSGRQFSNSRSEMNVSTLELGDSALYLCASRKGTAGWDTQYFGPGTRLTVL.

This clonotype was detected only a few times. V usage is TRBV11-2 and J usage is TRBJ1-2; a weak D match, TRBD1 (5 bases). This CDR3 is built from 13 residues. Trimming removed 0 bases from V and 8 bases from J, with 10 bases in between. Germline CDR1 SGHAT, CDR2 FQNNGV. The DNA of the CDR3 is TGTGCCAGCAGCTTAGAGGGGGGTAGGGGCTACACCTTC. Protein: CASSLEGGRGYTF.

The V call is TRBV19, the J call TRBJ2-1; 7 bases line up with TRBD2. The germline gives CDR1 LNHDA, CDR2 SQIVND (reference sequence). The V and J ends lost 7 bases and 0 bases, in that order; junction bases with no gene match: 3. The CDR3 covers 14 residues. The CDR3 nucleotides read TGTGCCAGTAAGGGCGGGAGCTCCTACAATGAGCAGTTCTTC. This encodes CASKGGSSYNEQFF.

The chain uses TRBV2 and TRBJ2-7; 7 bases are a match to TRBD1. Germline V lookup: CDR1 SNHLY, CDR2 FYNNEI. CDR3 length: 13 amino acids. V shed 6 bases and J 0 bases; nucleotides not matched to a gene: 2. CDR3 nucleotide sequence: TGTGCCAGCAGAGACAGGGTCTCCTACGAGCAGTACGTC. Translating it yields CASRDRVSYEQYV.

V and J are TRBV19 and TRBJ1-1; D uncertain. V lost 10 bases, J lost 4 bases, and 16 bases lay in between. The germline V gene encodes CDR1 LNHDA and CDR2 SQIVND (reference sequence). CDR3 length equals 13 residues. The CDR3 region has the DNA TGTGCCACAGGAGAGGGTTTGGGCACTGAAGCTTTCTTT. Protein sequence: CATGEGLGTEAFF.

This sequence joins TRBV6-2 or TRBV6-3 and TRBJ2-5; 9 bases map to TRBD2. The CDR3 is 13 residues long. CDR1 is MNHEY and CDR2 is SVGEGT in the germline V gene. Germline trimming cut 6 bases from V and 5 bases from J; bases unmatched to any gene: 4. Here the CDR3 reads CASRGTSRETQYF. CDR3 nucleotides: TGTGCCAGCAGGGGGACTAGCCGGGAGACCCAGTACTTC.